The sequence of this T cell receptor beta chain was determined in a study of graft-versus-host responses after intestinal transplantation. Study information: Anti-thymocyte globulin was used for induction in all recipients, who then took tacrolimus and steroids for approximately 3 years. Study outcomes and limitations: The marrow of recipients harbored GvH clones, and ileum or blood showed some of them first.

The repertoire was sequenced with immunoSEQ multiplex PCR; TCRdb's copy has only in-frame clones and lacks some. This repertoire shows around 96,000 clones, approximately 90% found once; its top ten account for around 0.15%. J was trimmed by 6 bases and V by 0 bases; bases with no gene match: 0. In germline, CDR1 is SGHRS, CDR2 YFSETQ. This CDR3 has 12 residues. A word on this clone: Its antigen is currently unknown.

This chain links TRBV5-1 with TRBJ2-7; 7 nucleotides line up with TRBD1. This TCR derives from a human donor who received an intestinal transplant. The sequenced sample was unstimulated CD4+ T cells sorted from spleen or lymph node cells, obtained before intestinal transplant. CDR3 sequence: CASSLGQGEQYF. The CDR3 DNA reads TGCGCCAGCAGCTTGGGACAGGGCGAGCAGTACTTC.